Described below is a single TCR beta chain sequence and its context. Its antigen is not known. These data are taken from a study of tumor-infiltrating lymphocytes in localized non-small cell lung cancer. General study points: Tumors had more T cell infiltration than uninvolved lung, per TCRbeta sequencing and CD3 counts.

Clones were sequenced by immunoSEQ multiplex PCR, and TCRdb holds only the in-frame ones, with some missing. The sample shows 5,500 to 8,500 clones, roughly 74% of them seen only once. Material for sequencing was lung tumor tissue. The TCR was taken from a human donor with non-small cell lung cancer.

The CDR3 bases are TGTGCCAGCAGCCAATCGGTCCTTCAGCCGCAGTTCTTC. Residues: CASSQSVLQPQFF. The chain recombines TRBV14 with TRBJ2-1; D unresolved. CDR1 SGHDN and CDR2 FVKESK come from the germline V gene. Trimming removed 2 bases from V and 12 bases from J, with 14 bases in between. The length of the CDR3 is 13 residues.